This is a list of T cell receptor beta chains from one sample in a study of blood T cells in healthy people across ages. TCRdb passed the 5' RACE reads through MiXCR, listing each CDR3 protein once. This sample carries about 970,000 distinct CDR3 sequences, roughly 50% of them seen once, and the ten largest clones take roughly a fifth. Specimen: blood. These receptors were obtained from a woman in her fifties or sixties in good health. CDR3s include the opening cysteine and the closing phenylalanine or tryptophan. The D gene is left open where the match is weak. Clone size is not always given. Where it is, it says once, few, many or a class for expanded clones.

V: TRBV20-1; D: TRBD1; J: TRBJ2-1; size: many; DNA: TGCAGTGCTAGAGGCTCCGGGACAGGAGTTAATGAGCAGTTCTTC; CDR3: CSARGSGTGVNEQFF
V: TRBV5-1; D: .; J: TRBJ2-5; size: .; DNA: TGCGCCAGCAGCTACGGGAGCCAAGAGACCCAGTACTTC; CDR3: CASSYGSQETQYF
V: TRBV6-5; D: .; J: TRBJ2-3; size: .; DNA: TGTGCCAGCAGTTACCCCGGACGGCCAGATACGCAGTATTTT; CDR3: CASSYPGRPDTQYF
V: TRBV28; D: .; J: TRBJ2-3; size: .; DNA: TGTGCCAGCAAAACAGGAGCCACAGATACGCAGTATTTT; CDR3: CASKTGATDTQYF
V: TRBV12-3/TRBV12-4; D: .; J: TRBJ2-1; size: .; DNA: TGTGCCAGCAGTCGGAGTGAGGAGGGATACTACAATGAGCAGTTCTTC; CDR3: CASSRSEEGYYNEQFF
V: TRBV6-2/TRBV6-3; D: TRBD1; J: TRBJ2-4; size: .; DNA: TGTGCCAGTACGATCCCGGGACAGGGAGCCAAAAACATTCAGTACTTC; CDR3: CASTIPGQGAKNIQYF
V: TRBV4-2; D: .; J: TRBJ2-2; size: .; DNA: TGTGCCAGCAGCCAAGATTTTGTCCGGACCGGGGAGCTGTTTTTT; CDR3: CASSQDFVRTGELFF
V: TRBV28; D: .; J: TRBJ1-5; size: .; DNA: TGTGCCAGCAGTTTTTTTCCTAACAGGAGGACGGATCAGCCCCAGCATTTT; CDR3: CASSFFPNRRTDQPQHF
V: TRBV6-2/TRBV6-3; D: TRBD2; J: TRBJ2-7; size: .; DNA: TGTGCCAGCAATCCGGCCGGGAGGGTAGGAGAGCAGTACTTC; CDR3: CASNPAGRVGEQYF
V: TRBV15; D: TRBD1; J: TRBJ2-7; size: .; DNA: TGTGCCACCAGCAGACAAGGACAGGGCTACGAGCAGTACTTC; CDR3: CATSRQGQGYEQYF
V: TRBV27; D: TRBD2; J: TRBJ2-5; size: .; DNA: TGTGCCAGCAGTACTTGGACTAGCGGGAGGGCCTCTGAGACCCAGTACTTC; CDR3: CASSTWTSGRASETQYF
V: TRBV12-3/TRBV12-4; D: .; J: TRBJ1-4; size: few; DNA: TGTGCCAGCAGTTGGACAGTAAATGAAAAACTGTTTTTT; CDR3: CASSWTVNEKLFF
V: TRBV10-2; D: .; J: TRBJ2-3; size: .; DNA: TGCGCCGTTGGAGGGATCCCCAACACAGATACGCAGTATTTT; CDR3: CAVGGIPNTDTQYF
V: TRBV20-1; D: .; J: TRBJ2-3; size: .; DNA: TGCAGTGCTAGGGGACCCCCAGATACGCAGTATTTT; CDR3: CSARGPPDTQYF
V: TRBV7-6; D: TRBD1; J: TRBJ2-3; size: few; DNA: TGTGCCAGCAGTTCGACAGGGGCCGGCACAGATACGCAGTATTTT; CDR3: CASSSTGAGTDTQYF
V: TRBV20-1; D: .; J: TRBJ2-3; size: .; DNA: TGCAGTGCTCCCCAGGGAGAGGGGCCCACAGATACGCAGTATTTT; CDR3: CSAPQGEGPTDTQYF
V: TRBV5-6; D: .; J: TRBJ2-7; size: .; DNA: TGTGCCAGCAGCGTTATCACGCTCTCCTACGAGCAGTACTTC; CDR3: CASSVITLSYEQYF
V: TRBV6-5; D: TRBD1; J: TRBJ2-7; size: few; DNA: TGTGCCAGCAGTTGGGACAGGGGTTCAAACGAGCAGTACTTC; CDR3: CASSWDRGSNEQYF
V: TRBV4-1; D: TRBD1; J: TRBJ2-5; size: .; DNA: TGCGCCAGCAGCGAGGACAGGATGCAAGAGACCCAGTACTTC; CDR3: CASSEDRMQETQYF
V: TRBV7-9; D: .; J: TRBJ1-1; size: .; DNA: TGTGCCAGCAGCTTCGGACGACAGTTCGCTGAAGCTTTCTTT; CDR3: CASSFGRQFAEAFF
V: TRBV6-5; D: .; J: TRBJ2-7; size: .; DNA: TGTGCCAGCAGGAGGACCGTTCAAGAGACCCGGTACTTC; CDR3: CASRRTVQETRYF
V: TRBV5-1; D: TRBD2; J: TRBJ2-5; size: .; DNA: TGCGCCAGCAGCTCATCCGGGACTAGCGATGGCGAGACCCAGTACTTC; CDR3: CASSSSGTSDGETQYF
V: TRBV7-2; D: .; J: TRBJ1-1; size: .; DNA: TGTGCCAGCAGCCCGGGAGGGCAGGATGAAGCTTTCTTT; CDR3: CASSPGGQDEAFF
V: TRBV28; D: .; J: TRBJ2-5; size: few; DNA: TGTGCCAGCGGGAGCCCCAAGAAAACCCAGTACTTC; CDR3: CASGSPKKTQYF
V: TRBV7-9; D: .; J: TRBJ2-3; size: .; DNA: TGTGCCAGCAGCTATGCCGGGACGGAAGAGACCCAGTATTTT; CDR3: CASSYAGTEETQYF
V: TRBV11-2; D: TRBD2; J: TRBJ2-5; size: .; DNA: TGTGCCAGCAGCTTAGGGGCTAGCGGACTCCGATCTGGGGAGACCCAGTACTTC; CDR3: CASSLGASGLRSGETQYF
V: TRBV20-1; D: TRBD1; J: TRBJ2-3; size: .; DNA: TGCAGTGCTAGAGTACCGGGACAGGGCACAGATACGCAGTATTTT; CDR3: CSARVPGQGTDTQYF
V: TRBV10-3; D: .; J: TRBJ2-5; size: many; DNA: TGTGCCATCCAGAGTGGTAGAGAGACCCAGTACTTC; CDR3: CAIQSGRETQYF
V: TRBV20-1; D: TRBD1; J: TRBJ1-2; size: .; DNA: TGCAGTGCTAGAGAAGGACAGGACCGCGGCTACACCTTC; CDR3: CSAREGQDRGYTF
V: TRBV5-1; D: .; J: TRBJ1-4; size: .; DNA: TGCGCCAGCAGCACTGGTCAGGGGCGCAGGGTTGCAGAAAAACTGTTTTTT; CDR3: CASSTGQGRRVAEKLFF
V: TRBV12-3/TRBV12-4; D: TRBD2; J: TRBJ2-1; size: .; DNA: TGTGCCAGCAGTTCAAATACTTCTCCGGGGAGCGGGAGGGCCTCATCCTACAATGAGCAGTTCTTC; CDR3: CASSSNTSPGSGRASSYNEQFF
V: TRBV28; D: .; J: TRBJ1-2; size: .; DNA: TGTGCCAACTACCGAGACGGCTATGGCTACACCTTC; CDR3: CANYRDGYGYTF
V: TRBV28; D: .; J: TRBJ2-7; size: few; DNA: TGTGCCAGCCGGGTGGCAGGGACGTCCTACGAGCAGTACTTC; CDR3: CASRVAGTSYEQYF
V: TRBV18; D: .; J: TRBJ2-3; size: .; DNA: TGTGCCAGCTCTAAAGGGGGTCAGACAGATACGCAGTATTTT; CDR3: CASSKGGQTDTQYF
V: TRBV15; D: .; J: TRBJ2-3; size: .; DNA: TGTGCCACCAGCATGGAGATACTCAGCACAGATACGCAGTATTTT; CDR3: CATSMEILSTDTQYF
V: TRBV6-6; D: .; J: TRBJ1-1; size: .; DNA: TGTGCCAGCAGTTACTCGGACACTGAAGCTTTCTTT; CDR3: CASSYSDTEAFF
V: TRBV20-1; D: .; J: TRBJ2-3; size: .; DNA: TGCAGTGCTAGACACCCCGTGGTCACAGATACGCAGTATTTT; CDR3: CSARHPVVTDTQYF
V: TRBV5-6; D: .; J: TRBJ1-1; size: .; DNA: TGTGCCAGCAGCTTGGCTGGGGCGGCAGGAAATGAAGCTTTCTTT; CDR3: CASSLAGAAGNEAFF
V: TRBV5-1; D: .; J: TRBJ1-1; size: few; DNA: TGCGCCAGCAGCCGATTAGGGGGTCCTGAAGCTTTCTTT; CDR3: CASSRLGGPEAFF
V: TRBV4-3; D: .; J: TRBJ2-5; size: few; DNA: TGCGCCAGCAGCCAAGATCGAAGGCCTGAGACCCAGTACTTC; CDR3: CASSQDRRPETQYF
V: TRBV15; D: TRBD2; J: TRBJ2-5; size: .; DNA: TGTGCCACCAGCAGGCCCGGGGGGGAATCGAAGACCCAGTACTTC; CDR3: CATSRPGGESKTQYF
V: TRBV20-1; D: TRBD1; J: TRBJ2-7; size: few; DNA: TGCAGTGCTACTGGGACAGGGACTTCTTACGAGCAGTACTTC; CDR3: CSATGTGTSYEQYF
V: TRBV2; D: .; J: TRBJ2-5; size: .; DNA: TGTGCCGTCCTATCAGGAGGGAGGGAGACCCAGTACTTC; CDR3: CAVLSGGRETQYF
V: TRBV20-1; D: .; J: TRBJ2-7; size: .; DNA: TGCAGTGCTAGGGCAACAAATATTCAGACCTACGAGCAGTACTTC; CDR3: CSARATNIQTYEQYF
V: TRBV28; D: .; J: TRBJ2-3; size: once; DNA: TGTGCCAGCACACGGGTCGCAGATACGCAGTATTTT; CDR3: CASTRVADTQYF
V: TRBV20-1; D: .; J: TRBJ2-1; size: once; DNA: TGCAGTGCTCGAGGGGGGTTTGAGCAGTTCTTC; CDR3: CSARGGFEQFF
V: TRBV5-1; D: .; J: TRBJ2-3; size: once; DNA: TGCGCCAGCAGCGTGGGGTGGCAAACAGATACGCAGTATTTT; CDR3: CASSVGWQTDTQYF
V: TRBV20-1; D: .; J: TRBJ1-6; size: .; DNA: TGCAGTGCTAGAGATGGGCAGGGCCTCTATAATTCACCCCTCCACTTT; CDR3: CSARDGQGLYNSPLHF
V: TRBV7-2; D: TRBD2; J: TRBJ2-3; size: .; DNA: TGTGCCAGCAGCTTTCTGACTAGCGGGGCAGATACGCAGTATTTT; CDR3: CASSFLTSGADTQYF
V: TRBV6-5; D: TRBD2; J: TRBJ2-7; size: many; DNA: TGTGCCAGCAGCAGACAGCGGGAGGGCCTAAACGAGCAGTACTTC; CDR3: CASSRQREGLNEQYF
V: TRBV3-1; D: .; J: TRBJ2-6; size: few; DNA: TGTGCCAGCAGCCGGGTTTCGGGATCTGGGGCCAACGTCCTGACTTTC; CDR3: CASSRVSGSGANVLTF
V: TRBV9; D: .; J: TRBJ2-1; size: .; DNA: TGTGCCAGCAGCGAGGGGGGAAACAATGAGCAGTTCTTC; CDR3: CASSEGGNNEQFF
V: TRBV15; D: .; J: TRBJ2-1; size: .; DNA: TGTGCCACCAGCAGAGGACAGGCGTCTGGCAATGAGCAGTTCTTC; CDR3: CATSRGQASGNEQFF